These 15 T cell receptor beta chains originate from one sample sequenced in a study of cytomegalovirus exposure and HLA in healthy donors. Use of 60 Vbeta and 13 Jbeta primers characterized the PCR. TCRdb's copy holds only in-frame clones and misses some; the assay was immunoSEQ multiplex PCR. Counted here are about 270,000 clones, under 80% occurring once; the ten biggest clones make up approximately 2.1%. Sequencing was done on a sample of PBMCs. Every receptor here comes from a female donor in good health and CMV-seronegative.

V usage is TRBV7-9 and J usage is TRBJ2-4; no definite D call. Per germline, CDR1 SEHNR and CDR2 FQNEAQ (reference sequence). This CDR3 comprises 14 residues. V lost 5 bases to trimming and J lost 3 bases, with 11 bases between them. CDR3 nucleotides: TGTGCCAGCAGCCCCACAGAGTACAAAAACATTCAGTACTTC. Its protein product is CASSPTEYKNIQYF.

The V and J genes are TRBV5-4 and TRBJ2-5, with a weak D call TRBD2 (5 bases). Germline lookup yields CDR1 SGHNT and CDR2 YYREEE (reference sequence). The CDR3 loop spans 16 amino acids. Trimming took 7 bases from V and 5 from J, leaving 24 bases between them. This CDR3 is CASFERANPARETQYF. The CDR3 DNA reads TGTGCCAGCTTCGAGAGGGCCAACCCCGCGAGGGAGACCCAGTACTTC.

This clone was found a few times. V gene TRBV6-1 combines with J gene TRBJ2-7; D is unresolved. CDR1 and CDR2 from the germline V gene are MNHNS and SASEGT. The ends were cut back, 7 bases at V and 2 bases at J, with 15 bases in the middle. The CDR3 runs to 14 residues. The CDR3 protein is CASTSGRQTYEQYF. Here the CDR3 DNA reads TGTGCCAGCACTTCAGGCCGCCAAACCTACGAGCAGTACTTC.

The rearrangement uses TRBV4-2 and TRBJ1-3; D might be TRBD1 (6 bases). In germline, CDR1 is LGHNA, CDR2 YNFKEQ. This CDR3 region has 16 residues. V was cut by 0 bases and J by 4 bases, with 13 bases left in between. This chain's CDR3 is CASSQEEAQGGNTIYF. In DNA form, the CDR3 reads TGTGCCAGCAGCCAAGAGGAGGCACAGGGCGGAAACACCATATATTTT.

The CDR3 sequence is CASDPGGNTGELFF. The CDR3 nucleotides read TGTGCCAGCGACCCAGGGGGGAACACCGGGGAGCTGTTTTTT. The chain links TRBV6-6 to TRBJ2-2; 7 bases are shared with TRBD1. V gave up 8 bases and J gave up 1 base; unmatched junction bases: 4. CDR1 is MNHNY, CDR2 SVGAGI, per germline (reference sequence). CDR3 length equals 14 residues.

This chain joins TRBV5-6 and TRBJ1-2, with 8 nucleotides matching TRBD1. Germline V lookup: CDR1 SGHDT, CDR2 YYEEEE. The CDR3 is 13 amino acids. The trim removed 4 bases at V and 8 bases at J, leaving 7 bases unmatched. The CDR3 DNA sequence: TGTGCCAGCAGCCCTCAGGGGGCTTACGGCTACACCTTC. This gives the protein CASSPQGAYGYTF.

This clone occurred once. This chain's CDR3 is CASNGGKHYEQYF. In DNA form, the CDR3 reads TGTGCCAGCAATGGAGGGAAACACTACGAGCAGTACTTC. The J gene is TRBJ2-7, the V gene TRBV2; possibly TRBD2 for D (6 bases). This CDR3 has 13 amino acids. Between the trimmed V and J ends, which lost 7 bases and 3 bases, there was a span of 13 bases. Looked up from germline, CDR1 is SNHLY and CDR2 is FYNNEI.

The rearrangement links TRBV27 to TRBJ2-7, with a tentative D call TRBD2 (6 bases). Germline assignment: CDR1 MNHEY and CDR2 SMNVEV (reference sequence). The germline V and J ends were trimmed by 5 bases and 3 bases, with 14 bases remaining between them. CDR3 length: 14 amino acids. DNA of the CDR3: TGTGCCAGCAGTCGAACCGGGACTCTCTACGAGCAGTACTTC. This encodes CASSRTGTLYEQYF.

This clone has only one observation. This sample also contains other DNA sequences that code for the same CDR3. V gene TRBV19 combines with J gene TRBJ1-1; D unresolved. The V gene's germline CDR1 is LNHDA and CDR2 SQIVND (reference sequence). Between the trimmed V and J ends, which lost 3 bases and 1 base, there was a span of 6 bases. The CDR3 contains 13 residues. CDR3 sequence (DNA): TGTGCCAGTAGTATTACAAAGAACACTGAAGCTTTCTTT. Amino acid sequence: CASSITKNTEAFF.

This sequence joins TRBV10-2 and TRBJ2-5; D is undetermined. Trimming took off 0 bases at V and 7 bases at J, with 6 bases between the two ends. CDR1 is WSHSY and CDR2 is SAAADI in the germline V gene. The CDR3 is made up of 12 amino acids. This CDR3 reads CASSESLRTQYF. CDR3 bases: TGCGCCAGCAGTGAGTCGTTGCGGACCCAGTACTTC.

The CDR3 sequence is CASGQSGNTEAFF. In DNA form, the CDR3 reads TGTGCTAGTGGCCAGAGCGGAAACACTGAAGCTTTCTTT. The chain is built from TRBV12-5 and TRBJ1-1; D unresolved. Germline CDR1 is LGHNT and CDR2 is FRNRAP. Trimming took off 6 bases at V and 2 bases at J, with 10 bases between the two ends. The CDR3 has 13 residues. Complete variable domain (other parts from reference TRBV12-5 and TRBJ1-1): DARVTQTPRHKVTEMGQEVTMRCQPILGHNTVFWYRQTMMQGLELLAYFRNRAPLDDSGMPKDRFSAEMPDATLATLKIQPSEPRDSAVYFCASGQSGNTEAFFGQGTRLTVV.

V gene TRBV27 combines with J gene TRBJ1-1, with D hard to call. The CDR3 contains 13 residues. Trimming stripped 5 bases from V and 0 bases from J, with 7 bases between. Germline CDR1 and CDR2: MNHEY and SMNVEV (reference sequence). DNA of the CDR3: TGTGCCAGCAGTCTAACCTTGAACACTGAAGCTTTCTTT. It is translated as CASSLTLNTEAFF.

The rearrangement joins TRBV5-1 to TRBJ2-1; D perhaps matches TRBD2 (5 bases). This CDR3 has 14 residues. Trimming pared 4 bases from V and 1 base from J, leaving 9 bases between. Germline assignment: CDR1 SGHRS and CDR2 YFSETQ. The CDR3 coding sequence is TGCGCCAGCAGCCAGGACTTGTCCTACAATGAGCAGTTCTTC. Translating gives CASSQDLSYNEQFF. Drawing the rest from reference TRBV5-1 and TRBJ2-1, the complete variable domain is KAGVTQTPRYLIKTRGQQVTLSCSPISGHRSVSWYQQTPGQGLQFLFEYFSETQRNKGNFPGRFSGRQFSNSRSEMNVSTLELGDSALYLCASSQDLSYNEQFFGPGTRLTVL.

The V and J genes are TRBV6-5 and TRBJ1-2; D is possibly TRBD1 (6 bases). CDR3 length equals 14 residues. Trimming took 6 bases from V and 5 from J, leaving 16 bases between them. The germline V gene encodes CDR1 MNHEY and CDR2 SVGAGI. The CDR3 region has the DNA TGTGCCAGCAGCCCTACAGGGTTACCATATGGCTACACCTTC. Its protein is CASSPTGLPYGYTF.

V is TRBV5-4 and J is TRBJ2-1; 14 bases are shared with TRBD2. From germline, CDR1 is SGHNT and CDR2 YYREEE (reference sequence). V was clipped by 4 bases and J by 6 bases; unmatched bases: 3. The length of the CDR3 is 15 residues. The CDR3 DNA sequence: TGTGCCAGCAGCACAGGGACTAGCGGGAGCAATGAGCAGTTCTTC. This sequence encodes CASSTGTSGSNEQFF.